What follows are 21 T cell receptor beta chains derived from one specimen sequenced in a study of post-analysis software for immune sequencing data. Study outcomes and limitations: There were roughly 5 TRBV segments more frequent in patients than controls, and TRBV5-6, TRBV5-1 and TRBV20-1 were among them.

The TCR beta cDNA libraries carried unique molecular identifiers. Each CDR3 protein is one row after TCRdb ran MiXCR on the PCR reads. The sample carries hundreds of thousands of distinct CDR3 sequences, just under 30% recorded once. These receptors have no known antigen. Material: blood. These receptors were collected from a girl between 5 and 17 years old with multiple sclerosis.

A few counts support this clonotype. This chain links TRBV5-1 with TRBJ2-5; a possible D gene is TRBD2 (5 bases). Looked up from germline, CDR1 is SGHRS and CDR2 is YFSETQ. The germline V and J ends were trimmed by 4 bases and 1 base, with 14 bases remaining between them. The CDR3 runs 15 residues. CDR3 sequence: CASSPGSGLQETQYF. The CDR3 DNA follows: TGCGCCAGCAGCCCGGGAAGCGGCCTCCAAGAGACCCAGTACTTC.

V usage is TRBV10-3 and J usage is TRBJ2-5; 11 bases match TRBD2. The CDR3 loop spans 16 amino acids. Germline assignment: CDR1 ENHRY and CDR2 SYGVKD. J was trimmed by 11 bases and V by 2 bases; bases with no gene match: 13. CDR3 region: CAISEATSGNDNEQYF. CDR3 nucleotides: TGTGCCATCAGTGAGGCGACTAGCGGGAATGACAATGAGCAGTACTTC.

The gene calls are TRBV5-1 and TRBJ2-7; D is possibly TRBD1 or TRBD2 (5 bases each). V lost 0 bases and J 2 bases, leaving 12 bases between the germline ends. CDR1 and CDR2 (germline): SGHRS, YFSETQ. The CDR3 extends over 15 amino acids. The CDR3 reads CASSLARGAPYEQYF. Written as DNA, the CDR3 is TGCGCCAGCAGCTTGGCGAGGGGAGCCCCCTACGAGCAGTACTTC.

This clonotype showed up just a few times. The chain is built from TRBV4-2 and TRBJ2-3; D remains ambiguous. Germline V gene lookup returns CDR1 LGHNA and CDR2 YNFKEQ. The germline V and J ends were trimmed by 7 bases and 4 bases, with 15 bases remaining between them. This CDR3 comprises 14 residues. The CDR3 reads CASTLGVSSDTQYF. CDR3 DNA sequence: TGTGCCAGCACCCTAGGCGTTTCTTCAGATACGCAGTATTTT.

The chain has TRBV28 and TRBJ2-2; perhaps TRBD1 as D (6 bases). Germline CDR1 reads MDHEN; CDR2 reads SYDVKM. The CDR3 is 13 residues long. In DNA form, the CDR3 reads TGTGCAACCCGGACAGAAAACACCGGGGAGCTGTTTTTT. Protein sequence: CATRTENTGELFF.

The chain uses TRBV13 and TRBJ2-1; 9 positions match TRBD2. Trimming at V came to 3 bases and at J to 7 bases, leaving 13 bases not matched to a gene. Germline CDR1 reads PRHDT; CDR2 reads FYEKMQ (reference sequence). The CDR3 runs 17 residues. The CDR3 here is CASSFYSAGGPRNEQFF. The CDR3 DNA sequence: TGTGCCAGCAGCTTCTATTCGGCGGGGGGGCCGCGGAATGAGCAGTTCTTC. Supplemented by reference TRBV13 and TRBJ2-1, the full variable domain reads AAGVIQSPRHLIKEKRETATLKCYPIPRHDTVYWYQQGPGQDPQFLISFYEKMQSDKGSIPDRFSAQQFSDYHSELNMSSLELGDSALYFCASSFYSAGGPRNEQFFGPGTRLTVL.

The chain links TRBV7-2 to TRBJ2-7; TRBD1 matches at 12 bases. V shed 5 bases and J 7 bases; nucleotides not matched to a gene: 9. This CDR3 spans 15 amino acids. In germline, CDR1 is SGHTA, CDR2 FQGNSA. CDR3 DNA sequence: TGTGCCAGCAGCCGCAGGGGACAGGGGGCTAGGGAGCAGTACTTC. Amino acids: CASSRRGQGAREQYF.

The chain recombines TRBV2 with TRBJ2-1, with D possibly being TRBD2 (6 bases). The CDR3 loop spans 13 amino acids. V lost 4 bases, J lost 7 bases, and 11 bases lay in between. Germline assignment: CDR1 SNHLY and CDR2 FYNNEI. Written as DNA, the CDR3 is TGTGCCAGCAGTGGCGGGACGGAGAATGAGCAGTTCTTC. Protein sequence: CASSGGTENEQFF.

This chain links TRBV29-1 with TRBJ1-1; D might be TRBD1 (5 bases). V shed 6 bases and J shed 3 bases, with 11 bases lying between them. This CDR3 has 12 residues. Looked up from germline, CDR1 is SQVTM and CDR2 is ANQGSEA. The CDR3 is CSVPWGYTEAFF. The CDR3 DNA sequence: TGCAGCGTCCCTTGGGGGTACACTGAAGCTTTCTTT.

About this clonotype: Its ends do not fully match the called genes, so a read error is possible. CDR3 sequence (DNA): TGTGTCATCAGTGAAACTTGGGGGAGTAGCACAGATACGCAGTATTTT. It yields the protein CVISETWGSSTDTQYF. This chain connects TRBV10-3 to TRBJ2-3, with D perhaps assigned TRBD1 or TRBD2 (5 bases each). Looked up from germline, CDR1 is ENHRY and CDR2 is SYGVKD. This CDR3 has 16 amino acids.

V gene TRBV6-2 or TRBV6-3 combines with J gene TRBJ1-2; TRBD1 matches 11 bases. The CDR3 totals 14 residues. Germline CDR1 reads MNHEY; CDR2 reads SVGEGT. V trimming: 7 bases; J trimming: 10 bases; junction bases outside the gene matches: 11. The CDR3 DNA reads as TGTGCCAGCACCGAACGGGACAGGGGGAGTTCCTACACCTTC. It codes for CASTERDRGSSYTF.

This clonotype was observed at least ten times. The chain carries TRBV12-3 or TRBV12-4 and TRBJ2-1, with D possibly matching TRBD1 (6 bases). V was shortened by 6 bases and J by 0 bases, with 12 bases between the two germline ends. This CDR3 spans 15 amino acids. The CDR3 is CASSMGASSYNEQFF. The CDR3 region has the DNA TGTGCCAGCAGCATGGGGGCCAGCTCCTACAATGAGCAGTTCTTC.

At least ten counts were recorded for this clonotype. This chain uses TRBV6-5 with TRBJ2-1, with D unresolved. This CDR3 has 13 amino acids. V was clipped by 10 bases and J by 5 bases, with 15 bases between them. Looked up from germline, CDR1 is MNHEY and CDR2 is SVGAGI. Here the CDR3 reads CANDKGPDNEQFF. Written as DNA, the CDR3 is TGTGCCAACGACAAGGGCCCTGACAATGAGCAGTTCTTC.

The chain combines TRBV21-1 with TRBJ1-4; TRBD1, the D gene given by the table, was not confirmed from the DNA. TRBV21-1 is listed as a pseudogene. The CDR3 totals 17 residues. CDR3 sequence (DNA): TGTGCCAGCAGCAAAGATGGTGGGAAGCCGGGTGTGGAAAAACTGTTTTTT. Protein: CASSKDGGKPGVEKLFF.

This clonotype was seen ten or more times. The genes are TRBV5-1 and TRBJ2-5, with TRBD2 matching over 11 bases. This CDR3 is built from 17 residues. Germline lookup yields CDR1 SGHRS and CDR2 YFSETQ. Unmatched junction bases numbered 10, after V lost 4 bases and J lost 2 bases. The CDR3 reads CASSASLAGGPQETQYF. The DNA for the CDR3 is TGCGCCAGCAGCGCCTCGCTAGCGGGGGGCCCTCAAGAGACCCAGTACTTC. Looking up the rest from reference TRBV5-1 and TRBJ2-5 gives the full variable domain: KAGVTQTPRYLIKTRGQQVTLSCSPISGHRSVSWYQQTPGQGLQFLFEYFSETQRNKGNFPGRFSGRQFSNSRSEMNVSTLELGDSALYLCASSASLAGGPQETQYFGPGTRLLVL.

This clonotype has a handful of counts. This rearrangement joins TRBV6-2 or TRBV6-3 to TRBJ1-5; D unresolved. V was trimmed by 5 bases and J by 4 bases, leaving 15 bases between them. The V gene's germline CDR1 is MNHEY and CDR2 SVGEGT. This CDR3 has 15 amino acids. CDR3 nucleotides: TGTGCCAGCAGTCGAGGTCCACAGCTAAATCAGCCCCAGCATTTT. Translated, it gives CASSRGPQLNQPQHF.

This chain links TRBV28 with TRBJ2-7; D may be TRBD1 (6 bases). Germline loops: CDR1 MDHEN, CDR2 SYDVKM. This CDR3 contains 14 residues. The V gene lost 6 bases and the J gene lost 6 bases, with 18 bases spanning the gap. The CDR3 reads CASSTDRRGAEQYF. Written as DNA, the CDR3 is TGTGCCAGCAGCACGGACAGACGGGGCGCCGAGCAGTACTTC. The variable domain in full, completed from reference TRBV28 and TRBJ2-7, reads DVKVTQSSRYLVKRTGEKVFLECVQDMDHENMFWYRQDPGLGLRLIYFSYDVKMKEKGDIPEGYSVSREKKERFSLILESASTNQTSMYLCASSTDRRGAEQYFGPGTRLTVT.

This clonotype turned up a few times. The rearrangement uses TRBV25-1 and TRBJ2-7, with 11 bases that match TRBD2. Germline V CDR1 and CDR2: MGHDK, SYGVNS. After removal of 5 bases from V and 4 bases from J, the junction contained 10 bases not matched to a gene. The CDR3 has 16 residues. CDR3 bases: TGTGCCAGCAGTCCTCACCCCACTAGCGGGAGATACGAGCAGTACTTC. Its translation is CASSPHPTSGRYEQYF.

This clonotype appeared a few times. The chain recombines TRBV20-1 with TRBJ2-3, with 7 bases fitting TRBD2. Germline V lookup: CDR1 DFQATT, CDR2 SNEGSKA (reference sequence). Trimming removed 3 bases from V and 5 bases from J; junction bases left unmatched: 8. The CDR3 runs 14 residues. The CDR3 is CSASAAGVKDTQYF. The CDR3, as DNA: TGCAGTGCTAGCGCGGCGGGGGTGAAAGATACGCAGTATTTT.

This clonotype has just a few counts. The rearrangement links TRBV6-2 or TRBV6-3 to TRBJ2-5; TRBD2 aligns across 9 bases. With 7 bases clipped from V and 3 bases from J, the junction kept 6 bases outside the gene matches. This CDR3 region has 14 residues. Looked up from germline, CDR1 is MNHEY and CDR2 is SVGEGT. CDR3 bases: TGTGCCAGCACCAACCGACTAGCGGAAGAGACCCAGTACTTC. It encodes CASTNRLAEETQYF.

This clonotype showed up just once. The chain recombines TRBV6-2 or TRBV6-3 with TRBJ2-1; TRBD1 is a possible D gene (5 bases). Germline V gene sequence: CDR1 MNHEY, CDR2 SVGEGT. The length of the CDR3 is 15 residues. The V end lost 6 bases, the J end lost 5 bases, and 17 bases lay between the germline ends. The CDR3 reads CASSRDSYTDNEQFF. CDR3 nucleotides: TGTGCCAGCAGCCGCGACAGCTACACTGACAATGAGCAGTTCTTC.